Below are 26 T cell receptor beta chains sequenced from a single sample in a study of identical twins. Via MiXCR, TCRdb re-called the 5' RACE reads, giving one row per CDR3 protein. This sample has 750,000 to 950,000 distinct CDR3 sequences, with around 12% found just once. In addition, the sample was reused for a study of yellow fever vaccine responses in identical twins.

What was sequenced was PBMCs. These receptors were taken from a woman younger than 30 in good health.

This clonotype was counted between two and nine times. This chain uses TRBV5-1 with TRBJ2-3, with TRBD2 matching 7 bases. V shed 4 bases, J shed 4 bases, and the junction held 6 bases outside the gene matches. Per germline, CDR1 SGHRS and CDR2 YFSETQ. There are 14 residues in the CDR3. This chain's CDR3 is CASSPERGADTQYF. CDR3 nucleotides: TGCGCCAGCAGCCCGGAGCGGGGTGCAGATACGCAGTATTTT.

The CDR3 region has the DNA TGTGCCAGCAGTCAATTGGGACAGACCTACGAGCAGTACTTC. Translated, it gives CASSQLGQTYEQYF. The chain combines TRBV27 with TRBJ2-7; 7 bases map to TRBD1. From germline, CDR1 is MNHEY and CDR2 SMNVEV (reference sequence). Unmatched junction bases numbered 6, after V lost 5 bases and J lost 2 bases. The CDR3 length is 14 residues.

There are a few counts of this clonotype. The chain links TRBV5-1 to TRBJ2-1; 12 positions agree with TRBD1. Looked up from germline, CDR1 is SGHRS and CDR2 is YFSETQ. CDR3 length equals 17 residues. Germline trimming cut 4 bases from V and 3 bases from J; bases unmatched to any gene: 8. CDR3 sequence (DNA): TGCGCCAGCAGCCCCGGGACAGGGGGCCCTGTCTACAATGAGCAGTTCTTC. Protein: CASSPGTGGPVYNEQFF.

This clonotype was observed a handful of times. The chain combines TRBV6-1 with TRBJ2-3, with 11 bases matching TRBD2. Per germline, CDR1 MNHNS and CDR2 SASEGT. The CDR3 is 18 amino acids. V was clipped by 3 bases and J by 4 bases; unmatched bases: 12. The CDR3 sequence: CASSDYRPSGRSPDTQYF. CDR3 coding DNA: TGTGCCAGCAGTGATTACCGGCCTAGCGGGAGGTCCCCAGATACGCAGTATTTT.

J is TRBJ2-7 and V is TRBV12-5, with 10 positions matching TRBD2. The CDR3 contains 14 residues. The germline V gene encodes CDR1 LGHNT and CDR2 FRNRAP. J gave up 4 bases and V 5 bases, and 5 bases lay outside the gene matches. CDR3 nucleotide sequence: TGTGCTAGTGGTAACCCGGGACTAGCGTACGAGCAGTACTTC. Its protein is CASGNPGLAYEQYF.

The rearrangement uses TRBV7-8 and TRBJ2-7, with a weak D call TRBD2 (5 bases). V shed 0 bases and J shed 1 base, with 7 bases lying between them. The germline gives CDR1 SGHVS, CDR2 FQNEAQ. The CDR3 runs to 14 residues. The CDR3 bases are TGTGCCAGCAGCTTAGCGCCGGGGTCCTACGAGCAGTACTTC. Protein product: CASSLAPGSYEQYF.

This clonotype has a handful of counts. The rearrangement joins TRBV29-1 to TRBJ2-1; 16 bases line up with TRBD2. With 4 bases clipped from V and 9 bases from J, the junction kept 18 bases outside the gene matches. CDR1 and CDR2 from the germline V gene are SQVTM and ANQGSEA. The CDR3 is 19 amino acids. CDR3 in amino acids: CSVGLYSGTSGGAGGEQFF. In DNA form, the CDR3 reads TGCAGCGTTGGACTCTACTCCGGGACTAGCGGGGGGGCAGGCGGTGAGCAGTTCTTC.

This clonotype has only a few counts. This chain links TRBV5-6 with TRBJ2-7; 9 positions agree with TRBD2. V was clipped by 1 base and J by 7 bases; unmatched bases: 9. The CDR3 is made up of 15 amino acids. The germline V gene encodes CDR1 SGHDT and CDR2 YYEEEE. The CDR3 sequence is CASSLTVAGVKEQYF. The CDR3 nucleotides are TGTGCCAGCAGCTTGACAGTAGCGGGAGTTAAGGAGCAGTACTTC.

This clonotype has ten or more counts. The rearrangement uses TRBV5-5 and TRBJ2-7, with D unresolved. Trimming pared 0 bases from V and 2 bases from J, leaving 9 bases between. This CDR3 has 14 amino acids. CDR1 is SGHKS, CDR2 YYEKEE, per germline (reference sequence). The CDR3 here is CASSLAVGAYEQYV. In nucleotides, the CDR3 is TGTGCCAGCAGCTTGGCAGTTGGGGCCTACGAGCAGTACGTC.

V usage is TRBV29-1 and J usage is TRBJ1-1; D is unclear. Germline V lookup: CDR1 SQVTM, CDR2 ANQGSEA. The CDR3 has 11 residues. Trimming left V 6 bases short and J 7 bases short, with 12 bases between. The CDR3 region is CSVQTNDEAFF. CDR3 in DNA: TGCAGCGTCCAGACGAATGATGAAGCTTTCTTT.

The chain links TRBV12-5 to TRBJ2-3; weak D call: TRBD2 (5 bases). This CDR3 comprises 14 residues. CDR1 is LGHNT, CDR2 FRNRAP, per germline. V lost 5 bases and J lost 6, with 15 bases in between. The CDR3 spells CASGPATGGDTQYF. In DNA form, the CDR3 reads TGTGCTAGTGGTCCCGCTACCGGCGGGGATACGCAGTATTTT. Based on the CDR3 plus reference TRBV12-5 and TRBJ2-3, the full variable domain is DARVTQTPRHKVTEMGQEVTMRCQPILGHNTVFWYRQTMMQGLELLAYFRNRAPLDDSGMPKDRFSAEMPDATLATLKIQPSEPRDSAVYFCASGPATGGDTQYFGPGTRLTVL.

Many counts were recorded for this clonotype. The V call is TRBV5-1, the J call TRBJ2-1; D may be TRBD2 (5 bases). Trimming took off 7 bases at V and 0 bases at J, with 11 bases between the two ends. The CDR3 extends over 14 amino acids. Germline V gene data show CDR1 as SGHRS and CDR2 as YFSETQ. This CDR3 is CASSSAGSYNEQFF. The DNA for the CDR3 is TGCGCCAGCTCATCGGCGGGCTCCTACAATGAGCAGTTCTTC.

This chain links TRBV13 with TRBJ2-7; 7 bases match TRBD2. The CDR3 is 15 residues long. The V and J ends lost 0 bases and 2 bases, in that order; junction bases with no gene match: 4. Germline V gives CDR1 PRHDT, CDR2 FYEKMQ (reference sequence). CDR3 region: CASSLGAGVAYEQYF. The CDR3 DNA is TGTGCCAGCAGCTTAGGGGCGGGAGTGGCCTACGAGCAGTACTTC.

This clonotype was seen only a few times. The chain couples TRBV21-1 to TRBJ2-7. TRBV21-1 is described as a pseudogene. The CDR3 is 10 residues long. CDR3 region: CASMLYEQYV. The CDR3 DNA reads TGTGCCAGCATGTTATACGAGCAGTACGTC.

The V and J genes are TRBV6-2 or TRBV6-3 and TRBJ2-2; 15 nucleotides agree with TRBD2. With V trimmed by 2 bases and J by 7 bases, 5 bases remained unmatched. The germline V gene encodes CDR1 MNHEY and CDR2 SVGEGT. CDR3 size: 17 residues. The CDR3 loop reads CASSYGLAGGPFGELFF. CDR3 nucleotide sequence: TGTGCCAGCAGTTACGGACTAGCGGGGGGGCCCTTCGGGGAGCTGTTTTTT.

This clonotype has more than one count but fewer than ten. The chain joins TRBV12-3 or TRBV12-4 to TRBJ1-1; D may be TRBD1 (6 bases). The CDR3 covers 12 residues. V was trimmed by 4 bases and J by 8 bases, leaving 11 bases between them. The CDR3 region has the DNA TGTGCCAGCAGTTACCGGACAGTCGAAGCTTTCTTT. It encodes CASSYRTVEAFF.

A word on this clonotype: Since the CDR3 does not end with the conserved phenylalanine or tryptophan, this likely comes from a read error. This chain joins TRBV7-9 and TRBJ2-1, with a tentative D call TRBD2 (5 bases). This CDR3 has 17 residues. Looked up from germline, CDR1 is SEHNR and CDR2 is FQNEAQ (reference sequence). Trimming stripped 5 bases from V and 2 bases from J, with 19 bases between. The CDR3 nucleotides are TGTGCCAGCAGCGCGACTCTGAGAGGGAACACCTACAATGAGCAGTTCTTG. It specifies CASSATLRGNTYNEQFL.

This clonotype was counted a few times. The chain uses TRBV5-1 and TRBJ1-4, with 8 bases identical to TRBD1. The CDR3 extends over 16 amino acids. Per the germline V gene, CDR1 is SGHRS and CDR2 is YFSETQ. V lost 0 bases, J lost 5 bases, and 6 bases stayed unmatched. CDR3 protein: CASSLGWGQANEKLFF. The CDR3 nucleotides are TGCGCCAGCAGCTTGGGGTGGGGACAGGCCAATGAAAAACTGTTTTTT.

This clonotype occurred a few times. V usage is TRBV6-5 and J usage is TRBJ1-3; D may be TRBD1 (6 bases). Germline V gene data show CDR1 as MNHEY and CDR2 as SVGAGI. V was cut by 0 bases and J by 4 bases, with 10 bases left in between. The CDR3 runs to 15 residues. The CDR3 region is CASSYSAGAGNTIYF. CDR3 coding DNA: TGTGCCAGCAGTTACTCGGCAGGGGCGGGAAACACCATATATTTT.

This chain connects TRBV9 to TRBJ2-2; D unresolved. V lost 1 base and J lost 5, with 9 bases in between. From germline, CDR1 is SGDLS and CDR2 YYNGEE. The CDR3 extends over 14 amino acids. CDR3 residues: CASSVRFGTGELFF. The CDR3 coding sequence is TGTGCCAGCAGCGTACGGTTCGGTACCGGGGAGCTGTTTTTT. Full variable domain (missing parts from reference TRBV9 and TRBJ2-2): DSGVTQTPKHLITATGQRVTLRCSPRSGDLSVYWYQQSLDQGLQFLIQYYNGEERAKGNILERFSAQQFPDLHSELNLSSLELGDSALYFCASSVRFGTGELFFGEGSRLTVL.

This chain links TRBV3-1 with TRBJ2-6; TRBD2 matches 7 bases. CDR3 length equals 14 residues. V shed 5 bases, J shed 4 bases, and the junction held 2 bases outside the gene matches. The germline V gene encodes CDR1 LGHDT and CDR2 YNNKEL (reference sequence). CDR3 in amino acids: CASSYSGGANVLTF. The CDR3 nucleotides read TGTGCCAGCAGCTATAGCGGGGGGGCCAACGTCCTGACTTTC.

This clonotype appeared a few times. CDR3 in DNA: TGCAGCGTTGAGACTAGCGGCTACGAGCAGTACTTC. Its translation: CSVETSGYEQYF. The chain couples TRBV29-1 to TRBJ2-7; TRBD2 aligns across 9 bases. This CDR3 has 12 amino acids. Germline assignment: CDR1 SQVTM and CDR2 ANQGSEA. The J segment lost 3 bases and the V segment lost 3 bases, leaving 0 bases of the junction unmatched.

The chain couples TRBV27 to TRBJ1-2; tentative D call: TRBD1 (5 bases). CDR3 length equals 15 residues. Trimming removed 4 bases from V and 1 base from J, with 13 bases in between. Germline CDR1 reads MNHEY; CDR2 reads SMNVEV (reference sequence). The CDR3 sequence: CASSSGGGLNYGYTF. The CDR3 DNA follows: TGTGCCAGCAGTTCTGGGGGGGGTCTTAACTATGGCTACACCTTC.

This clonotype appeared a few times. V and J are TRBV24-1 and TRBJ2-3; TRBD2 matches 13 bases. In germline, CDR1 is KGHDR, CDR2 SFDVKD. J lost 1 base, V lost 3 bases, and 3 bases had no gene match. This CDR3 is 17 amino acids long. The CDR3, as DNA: TGTGCCACCAGTGATACCGGGACTAGCGGGGGCACAGATACGCAGTATTTT. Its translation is CATSDTGTSGGTDTQYF.

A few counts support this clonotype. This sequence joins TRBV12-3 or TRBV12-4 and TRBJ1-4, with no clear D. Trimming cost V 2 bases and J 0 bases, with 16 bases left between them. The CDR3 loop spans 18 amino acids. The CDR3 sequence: CASSLSSSPPATNEKLFF. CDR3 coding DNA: TGTGCCAGCAGTTTATCCAGTTCCCCCCCTGCAACTAATGAAAAACTGTTTTTT.

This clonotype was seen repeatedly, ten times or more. CDR3: CASSQVRRVTTEAFF. CDR3 bases: TGTGCCAGCAGCCAAGTGCGTAGGGTGACGACTGAAGCTTTCTTT. This chain connects TRBV4-2 to TRBJ1-1; D unclear. The CDR3 consists of 15 residues. V was clipped by 1 base and J by 5 bases, with 14 bases between them. Per germline, CDR1 LGHNA and CDR2 YNFKEQ.